This record looks at one TCR beta chain sequence and its context. This specimen belongs to a study of blood T cell repertoires in COVID-19. Looking at the study overall: Specimens from acute and convalescent COVID-19 originated in the United States, Italy and Spain. The cDNA or gDNA used as material had been derived from T cells, B-cell-depleted T cells, or PBMCs.

In the original processing: How many nucleated cells were present was estimated from reference gene primer amplification. The protocol was immunoSEQ multiplex PCR, while the TCRdb copy is restricted to in-frame clones and leaves out a portion. V and J calls plus clone size are reproduced from that table; the DNA served to infer D and trimming. The sample has some 100,000 clones, 90% to 95% seen once. The V gene end was trimmed by 5 bases and the J gene end by 1 base; junction bases not matched to a gene: 2. Germline V gene data show CDR1 as MNHEY and CDR2 as SMNVEV (reference sequence). The CDR3 is 14 amino acids.

The sample taken for sequencing was peripheral blood. This TCR derives from a man aged 55 to 70 with acute or convalescent COVID-19. The V and J genes are TRBV27 and TRBJ2-7, with TRBD1 matching 10 bases. The DNA of the CDR3 is TGTGCCAGCAGTAGGACAGGGGGTTCCTACGAGCAGTACGTC. Translating gives CASSRTGGSYEQYV.